This T cell receptor (beta chain) was sequenced during a study of cytomegalovirus exposure and HLA in healthy donors. Points from the study as a whole: Across donors, most TCRs were seen rarely, yet some public ones were widespread. According to a subsequent analysis, TCR clusters from the first cohort were inclined to appear together in the 110 or so validation repertoires.

Produced via immunoSEQ multiplex PCR; TCRdb's table is partial and in-frame only. The table records about 130,000 clones, more than 70% of them present only once. Of note for this clone: Antigen: not known. The junction departs from the called germline gene at one end, perhaps through a read error.

The receptor was isolated from a man aged 25 to 45 in good health and CMV-seronegative. The sequenced material came from PBMCs.

The CDR3 reads CASSYFTSGYDEQFF. CDR3 nucleotide sequence: TGTGCCAGCAGTTACTTTACTAGCGGCTACGATGAGCAGTTCTTC. This chain joins TRBV6-5 and TRBJ2-1; 8 positions match TRBD2. This CDR3 contains 15 residues. Germline V gives CDR1 MNHEY, CDR2 SVGAGI.